The rows below give T cell receptor beta chains drawn from one sample of a study of blood T cell repertoires in COVID-19. The protocol was immunoSEQ multiplex PCR, while the TCRdb copy is restricted to in-frame clones and leaves out a portion. The table records nearly 100,000 clones, 75% to 90% of them present only once. Input material: peripheral blood. All receptors derive from an older man with acute or convalescent COVID-19. CDR3s include the opening cysteine and the closing phenylalanine or tryptophan. A D gene is named only where the DNA matches it firmly.

D,J,V,CDR3
TRBD2,TRBJ2-7,TRBV2,CASSPGLAGEQYF
TRBD1,TRBJ2-2,TRBV18,CASSATGANTGELFF
TRBD2,TRBJ2-4,TRBV6-1,CASSDSGRLAKNIQYF
TRBD1,TRBJ2-4,TRBV28,CASRPGTGFYRAKNIQYF
NA,TRBJ1-1,TRBV2,CASSAAGLRSTEAFF
NA,TRBJ1-6,TRBV5-4,CASSSRVPEEPLHF
NA,TRBJ2-6,TRBV9,CASSVGWTRGHTSSGANVLTF
TRBD2,TRBJ2-3,TRBV27,CASRHRRTSGRIEYF
NA,TRBJ2-1,TRBV5-1,CASSLVFGVGADNEQFF
TRBD1,TRBJ1-2,TRBV5-1,CASSLGQGLDYTF
TRBD2,TRBJ2-1,TRBV7-2,CASSLVAGGDEQFF
TRBD1,TRBJ1-5,TRBV28,CASRPTTGAGSNQPQHF
NA,TRBJ1-1,TRBV28,CASSPPTAVNTEAFF